What follows are 23 T cell receptor beta chains derived from one specimen sequenced in a study of PD-1 blockade in classical Hodgkin lymphoma. Stated time point: cycle 4 day 1 (C4D1), after five to seven weeks of nivolumab. Every patient had relapsed following autologous stem cell transplantation, and cohorts differed in brentuximab vedotin exposure. Purification of CD4+ T cells from thawed PBMCs was achieved by magnetic negative selection. Repertoires were generated with immunoSEQ multiplex PCR, while TCRdb's copy carries only in-frame clones and drops some. This sample has about 27,000 clones; more than 80% occur once, and the top ten carry about 2.4%. Sequenced here: CD4+ T cells from blood, sampled before the fourth cycle of nivolumab. All receptors derive from a human donor with classical Hodgkin lymphoma.

The rearrangement joins TRBV28 to TRBJ2-2; 9 nucleotides agree with TRBD1. Germline V gene lookup returns CDR1 MDHEN and CDR2 SYDVKM. J was trimmed by 4 bases and V by 6 bases; bases with no gene match: 9. This CDR3 spans 16 amino acids. As DNA, the CDR3 is TGTGCCAGCAGGGCTATGGGACAGGGAGGCACCGGGGAGCTGTTTTTT. The encoded protein is CASRAMGQGGTGELFF.

The chain combines TRBV30 with TRBJ1-4, with D hard to call. Per germline, CDR1 GTSNPN and CDR2 SVGIG (reference sequence). Trimming took 1 base from V and 5 from J, leaving 11 bases between them. CDR3 length: 14 residues. The DNA of the CDR3 is TGTGCCTGGAGTGAAGGGAGGTTAAATGAAAAACTGTTTTTT. The encoded protein is CAWSEGRLNEKLFF. The complete variable domain, with remaining parts taken from reference TRBV30 and TRBJ1-4, reads SQTIHQWPATLVQPVGSPLSLECTVEGTSNPNLYWYRQAAGRGLQLLFYSVGIGQISSEVPQNLSASRPQDRQFILSSKKLLLSDSGFYLCAWSEGRLNEKLFFGSGTQLSVL.

This rearrangement joins TRBV19 to TRBJ1-3, with D unresolved. Germline V lookup: CDR1 LNHDA, CDR2 SQIVND (reference sequence). V shed 4 bases and J shed 2 bases, with 12 bases lying between them. The CDR3 is made up of 15 amino acids. The chain's CDR3 is CASSTPPGAGNTIYF. CDR3 nucleotides: TGTGCCAGTAGTACCCCCCCCGGGGCTGGAAACACCATATATTTT.

The J gene is TRBJ2-7, the V gene TRBV7-2; D is perhaps TRBD2 (5 bases). Germline V gene data show CDR1 as SGHTA and CDR2 as FQGNSA. The CDR3 totals 15 residues. The V gene lost 2 bases and the J gene lost 3 bases, with 14 bases spanning the gap. The CDR3 spells CASSLQRGLGYEQYF. The CDR3 bases are TGTGCCAGCAGCTTACAACGGGGTCTAGGCTACGAGCAGTACTTC.

This chain connects TRBV4-1 to TRBJ1-5; 8 nucleotides match TRBD1. This CDR3 comprises 15 residues. The V gene's germline CDR1 is MGHRA and CDR2 YSYEKL. V was clipped by 0 bases and J by 6 bases; unmatched bases: 4. The CDR3 reads CASSQEGQGGQPQHF. As DNA, the CDR3 is TGCGCCAGCAGCCAAGAAGGACAGGGAGGTCAGCCCCAGCATTTT.

V and J are TRBV5-1 and TRBJ2-3, with D possibly matching TRBD1 (6 bases). Deletions cut 1 base from V and 4 bases from J, with 10 bases between. CDR1 and CDR2 (germline): SGHRS, YFSETQ. The CDR3 contains 14 residues. The CDR3 DNA reads as TGCGCCAGCAGCTTGAACAGGGCGGCAGATACGCAGTATTTT. This sequence encodes CASSLNRAADTQYF.

The chain recombines TRBV19 with TRBJ1-1; perhaps TRBD1 as D (5 bases). V was pared by 5 bases and J by 0 bases, with 7 bases between. CDR1 and CDR2 (germline): LNHDA, SQIVND (reference sequence). CDR3 length equals 13 residues. As DNA, the CDR3 is TGTGCCAGTAGTTCAGGGCTGAACACTGAAGCTTTCTTT. Translating it yields CASSSGLNTEAFF.

This chain joins TRBV6-1 and TRBJ1-3; tentatively, D is TRBD1 (6 bases). Germline V CDR1 and CDR2: MNHNS, SASEGT. Trimming took 5 bases from V and 0 from J, leaving 8 bases between them. CDR3 length equals 14 residues. CDR3 DNA: TGTGCCAGCAGTCGGGACAACTCTGGAAACACCATATATTTT. Amino acid sequence: CASSRDNSGNTIYF.

V gene TRBV7-6 combines with J gene TRBJ1-5; no definite D call. Trimming shortened V by 5 bases and J by 6 bases, and 14 bases separated the two germline ends. The germline V gene encodes CDR1 SGHVS and CDR2 FNYEAQ. The CDR3 spans 14 residues. The CDR3 region is CASSVDKEGQPQHF. CDR3 bases: TGTGCCAGCAGCGTAGACAAGGAGGGTCAGCCCCAGCATTTT.

The chain employs TRBV19 and TRBJ2-2; 16 nucleotides match TRBD2. J was trimmed by 2 bases and V by 6 bases; bases with no gene match: 9. The CDR3 length is 19 residues. Germline V gene data show CDR1 as LNHDA and CDR2 as SQIVND (reference sequence). CDR3 DNA sequence: TGTGCCAGTAGGCGCCCGGGACTAGCGGGAGGGCCTAACACCGGGGAGCTGTTTTTT. Protein sequence: CASRRPGLAGGPNTGELFF.

This clone has a single count. The V and J genes are TRBV11-3 and TRBJ2-2; D is possibly TRBD2 (6 bases). With 5 bases removed from V and 5 bases from J, the gap between germline ends came to 18 bases. Germline loops: CDR1 SGHNT, CDR2 YENEEA. The CDR3 has 16 residues. Here the CDR3 reads CASSPPAGRRTGELFF. CDR3 coding DNA: TGTGCCAGCAGCCCCCCTGCGGGGCGTAGGACCGGGGAGCTGTTTTTT.

The rearrangement uses TRBV28 and TRBJ1-3; possible D gene TRBD1, 5 bases. The V end lost 7 bases, the J end lost 5 bases, and 12 bases lay between the germline ends. The CDR3 length is 13 residues. CDR1 is MDHEN and CDR2 is SYDVKM in the germline V gene. The CDR3 loop is CASISAGRNTIYF. CDR3 nucleotide sequence: TGTGCCAGCATCAGTGCAGGGAGAAACACCATATATTTT.

This chain uses TRBV18 with TRBJ1-1; D possibly corresponds to TRBD1 (6 bases). Trimming removed 4 bases from V and 8 bases from J, with 14 bases in between. The germline V gene encodes CDR1 KGHSH and CDR2 LQKENI. There are 13 residues in the CDR3. This CDR3 reads CASSLRDKVEAFF. The CDR3 DNA sequence: TGTGCCAGCTCACTCAGGGACAAAGTGGAAGCTTTCTTT.

This chain joins TRBV4-1 and TRBJ2-5; 7 nucleotides align to TRBD1. There are 17 residues in the CDR3. V gave up 0 bases and J gave up 9 bases; unmatched junction bases: 16. Germline-derived CDR1 and CDR2 are MGHRA and YSYEKL. CDR3: CASSQERIRDSGMAQYF. The CDR3 DNA is TGCGCCAGCAGCCAAGAAAGGATCCGGGACAGCGGAATGGCCCAGTACTTC.

The V call is TRBV25-1, the J call TRBJ1-5, with TRBD1 identical over 9 bases. Germline CDR1 MGHDK, CDR2 SYGVNS. The CDR3 is 15 residues long. The J segment lost 5 bases and the V segment lost 1 base, leaving 3 bases of the junction unmatched. For the CDR3, the DNA is TGTGCCAGCAGTGAATCGGGACAGGGTTATCAGCCCCAGCATTTT. It encodes CASSESGQGYQPQHF. The whole variable domain, remainder taken from reference TRBV25-1 and TRBJ1-5, is EADIYQTPRYLVIGTGKKITLECSQTMGHDKMYWYQQDPGMELHLIHYSYGVNSTEKGDLSSESTVSRIRTEHFPLTLESARPSHTSQYLCASSESGQGYQPQHFGDGTRLSIL.

In this sample, this clone turned up once. V and J are TRBV2 and TRBJ2-1; TRBD2 agrees at 9 bases. Unmatched junction bases numbered 10, after V lost 2 bases and J lost 11 bases. The germline V gene has CDR1 SNHLY and CDR2 FYNNEI. This CDR3 spans 15 amino acids. This CDR3 reads CASSESRGSGSKQFF. In DNA, the CDR3 is TGTGCCAGCAGTGAATCCCGGGGTAGCGGGAGTAAGCAGTTCTTC. The full variable domain, with the rest looked up from reference TRBV2 and TRBJ2-1, is EPEVTQTPSHQVTQMGQEVILRCVPISNHLYFYWYRQILGQKVEFLVSFYNNEISEKSEIFDDQFSVERPDGSNFTLKIRSTKLEDSAMYFCASSESRGSGSKQFFGPGTRLTVL.

This clone has only one observation. This CDR3 is CAWSSSRGKYGYTF. The CDR3 nucleotides read TGTGCCTGGAGTTCATCCAGGGGAAAGTATGGCTACACCTTC. V is TRBV30 and J is TRBJ1-2, with D possibly TRBD1 on 6 matching bases. The V end was cut by 2 bases, the J end by 5 bases, with 15 bases between. The CDR3 sequence is 14 residues long. Germline-derived CDR1 and CDR2 are GTSNPN and SVGIG (reference sequence).

The chain is built from TRBV5-4 and TRBJ1-1; a weak D match, TRBD1 (6 bases). CDR3 size: 15 residues. The V gene's germline CDR1 is SGHNT and CDR2 YYREEE (reference sequence). V was clipped by 5 bases and J by 0 bases, with 14 bases between them. CDR3 protein: CASRRPGQLNTEAFF. CDR3 nucleotide sequence: TGTGCCAGCAGGCGCCCTGGACAGTTGAACACTGAAGCTTTCTTT.

The rearrangement joins TRBV4-1 to TRBJ1-2; 7 nucleotides line up with TRBD1. Germline assignment: CDR1 MGHRA and CDR2 YSYEKL. The CDR3 sequence is 15 residues long. The J segment lost 4 bases and the V segment lost 0 bases, leaving 5 bases of the junction unmatched. The DNA of the CDR3 is TGCGCCAGCAGCCAAGACCCGACAGGGACCTATGGCTACACCTTC. This encodes CASSQDPTGTYGYTF.

The chain uses TRBV2 and TRBJ2-7; D unresolved. From germline, CDR1 is SNHLY and CDR2 FYNNEI. Trimming shortened V by 6 bases and J by 1 base, and 7 bases separated the two germline ends. The CDR3 has 12 amino acids. CDR3 in amino acids: CASSPRSYEQYF. In nucleotides, the CDR3 is TGTGCCAGCAGCCCACGTTCCTACGAGCAGTACTTC.

This clone showed up just a few times. This chain connects TRBV19 to TRBJ1-1, with 10 bases fitting TRBD1. The germline V gene has CDR1 LNHDA and CDR2 SQIVND (reference sequence). CDR3 length: 13 amino acids. V gave up 3 bases and J gave up 8 bases; unmatched junction bases: 3. In DNA form, the CDR3 reads TGTGCCAGTAGTATCAGACAGGGGGCCGAAGCTTTCTTT. Translation: CASSIRQGAEAFF.

The chain joins TRBV5-8 to TRBJ2-5, with TRBD2 matching 9 bases. The CDR3 sequence is 18 residues long. V trimming: 5 bases; J trimming: 6 bases; junction bases outside the gene matches: 20. Germline V gene data show CDR1 as SGHTS and CDR2 as YDEGEE. CDR3 loop: CASRTAGGLLTFSKTQYF. The DNA of the CDR3 is TGTGCCAGCAGAACCGCGGGAGGGCTGTTAACTTTCTCGAAGACCCAGTACTTC. The full variable domain, its missing parts supplied by reference TRBV5-8 and TRBJ2-5, is EAGVTQSPTHLIKTRGQQATLRCSPISGHTSVYWYQQALGLGLQFLLWYDEGEERNRGNFPPRFSGRQFPNYSSELNVNALELEDSALYLCASRTAGGLLTFSKTQYFGPGTRLLVL.

This clone showed up just a few times. This chain links TRBV30 with TRBJ2-7; the match to TRBD2 covers 9 bases. CDR1 and CDR2 (germline): GTSNPN, SVGIG (reference sequence). This CDR3 comprises 16 residues. The trim removed 2 bases at V and 6 bases at J, leaving 14 bases unmatched. The CDR3 is CAWSRGGSGRSFEQYF. The DNA of the CDR3 is TGTGCCTGGAGTCGCGGGGGAAGCGGGAGGTCGTTCGAGCAGTACTTC.